Sequencing of this TCR beta chain was carried out in a study of control samples from healthy donors and cancer patients. Libraries were prepared by immunoSEQ multiplex PCR; TCRdb keeps only in-frame clonotypes and omits some of them. The repertoire consists of about 99,000 clones, with 85% to 90% occurring once and the leading ten covering 15% to 20%. The V gene's germline CDR1 is SGHNT and CDR2 YENEEA. Trimming took off 0 bases at V and 5 bases at J, with 17 bases between the two ends. This CDR3 is built from 17 residues. This sequence originates from a man between 60 and 75 years old with lung cancer. Material: PBMCs. The gene calls are TRBV11-3 and TRBJ2-1, with D possibly matching TRBD1 (6 bases). CDR3 coding DNA: TGTGCCAGCAGCTTAGATACCCCGTTAACAGGGAACAATGAGCAGTTCTTC. It codes for CASSLDTPLTGNNEQFF.